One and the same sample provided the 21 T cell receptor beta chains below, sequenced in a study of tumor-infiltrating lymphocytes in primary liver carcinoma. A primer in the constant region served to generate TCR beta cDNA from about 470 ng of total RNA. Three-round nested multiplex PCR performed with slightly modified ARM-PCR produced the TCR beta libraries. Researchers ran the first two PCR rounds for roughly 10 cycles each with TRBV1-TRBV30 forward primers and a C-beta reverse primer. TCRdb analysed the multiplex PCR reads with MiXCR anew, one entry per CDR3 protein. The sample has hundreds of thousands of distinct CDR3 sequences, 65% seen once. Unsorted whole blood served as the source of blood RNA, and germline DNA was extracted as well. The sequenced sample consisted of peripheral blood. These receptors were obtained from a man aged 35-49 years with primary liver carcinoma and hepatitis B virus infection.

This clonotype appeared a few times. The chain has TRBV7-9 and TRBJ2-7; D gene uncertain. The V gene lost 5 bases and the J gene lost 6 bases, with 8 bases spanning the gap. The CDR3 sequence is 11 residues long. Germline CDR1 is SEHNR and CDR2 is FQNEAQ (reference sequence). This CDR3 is CASSAPGEQYF. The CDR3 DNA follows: TGTGCCAGCAGCGCCCCGGGCGAGCAGTACTTC.

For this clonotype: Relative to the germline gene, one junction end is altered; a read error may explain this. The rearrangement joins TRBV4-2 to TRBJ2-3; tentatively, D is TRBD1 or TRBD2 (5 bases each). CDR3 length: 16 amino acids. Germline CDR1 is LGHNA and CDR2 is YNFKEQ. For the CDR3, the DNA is TGTGCCAGCAGCCAAGGGGGAGTGGCGCACACAGGTACGCAGTATTTT. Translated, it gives CASSQGGVAHTGTQYF.

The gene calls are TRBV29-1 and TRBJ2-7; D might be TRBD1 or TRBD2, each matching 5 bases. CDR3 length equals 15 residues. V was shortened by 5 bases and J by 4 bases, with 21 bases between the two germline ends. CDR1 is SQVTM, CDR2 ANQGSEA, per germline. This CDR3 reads CSVTPDWGMGYEQYF. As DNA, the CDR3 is TGCAGCGTTACCCCTGATTGGGGGATGGGGTACGAGCAGTACTTC.

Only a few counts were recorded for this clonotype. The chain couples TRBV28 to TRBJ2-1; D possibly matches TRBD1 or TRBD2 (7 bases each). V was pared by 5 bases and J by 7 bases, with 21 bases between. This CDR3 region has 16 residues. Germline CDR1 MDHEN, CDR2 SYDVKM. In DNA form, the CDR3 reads TGTGCCAGCAGTCCCCCAGGGGGGAGGGCGAGGAATGAGCAGTTCTTC. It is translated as CASSPPGGRARNEQFF.

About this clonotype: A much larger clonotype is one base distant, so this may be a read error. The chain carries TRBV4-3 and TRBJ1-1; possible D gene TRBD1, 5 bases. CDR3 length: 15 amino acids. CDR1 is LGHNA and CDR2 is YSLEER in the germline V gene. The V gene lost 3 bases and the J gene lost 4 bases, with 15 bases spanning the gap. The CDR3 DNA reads TGCGCCAGCAGCCAGAGGACAACCTACGTCACTGAAGCTTTCTTT. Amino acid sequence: CASSQRTTYVTEAFF.

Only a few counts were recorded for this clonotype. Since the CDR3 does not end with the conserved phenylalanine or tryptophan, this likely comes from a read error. The CDR3, as DNA: TGTGCCAGCAGTTTAGGTGAGACCCAGTACTTG. It translates to CASSLGETQYL. This chain uses TRBV12-3 or TRBV12-4 with TRBJ2-5; D is ambiguous. Between the trimmed V and J ends, which lost 1 base and 5 bases, there was a span of 2 bases. The CDR3 is 11 residues long.

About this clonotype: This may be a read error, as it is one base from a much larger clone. The chain's CDR3 is CASSWTGCDTGELFF. The DNA for the CDR3 is TGTGCCAGCAGTTGGACAGGGTGCGACACCGGGGAGCTGTTTTTT. The rearrangement uses TRBV6-5 and TRBJ2-2; 8 nucleotides agree with TRBD1. The CDR3 length is 15 residues. J lost 3 bases, V lost 4 bases, and 4 bases had no gene match. Germline V gene lookup returns CDR1 MNHEY and CDR2 SVGAGI.

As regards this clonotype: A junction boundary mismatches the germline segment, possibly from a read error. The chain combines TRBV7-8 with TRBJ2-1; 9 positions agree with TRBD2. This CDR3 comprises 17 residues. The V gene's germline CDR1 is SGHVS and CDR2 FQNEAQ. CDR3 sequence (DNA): TGTGCCAGCAGCCGCTCTAACCTAGCGGGATTTCGCAATGAGCAGTTTTTC. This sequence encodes CASSRSNLAGFRNEQFF.

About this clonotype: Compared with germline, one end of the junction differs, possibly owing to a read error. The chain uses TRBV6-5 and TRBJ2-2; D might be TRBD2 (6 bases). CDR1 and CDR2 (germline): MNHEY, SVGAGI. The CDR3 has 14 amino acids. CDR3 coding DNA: TGTGCCAGCAGTTACGAGGTCTACACCGGGGGGCTGTTTTTT. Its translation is CASSYEVYTGGLFF.

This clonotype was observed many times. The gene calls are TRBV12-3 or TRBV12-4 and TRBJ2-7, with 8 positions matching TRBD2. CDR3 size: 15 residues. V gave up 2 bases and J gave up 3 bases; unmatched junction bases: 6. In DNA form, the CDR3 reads TGTGCCAGCAGTTTAACCGGGACTAGAAACTACGAGCAGTACTTC. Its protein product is CASSLTGTRNYEQYF.

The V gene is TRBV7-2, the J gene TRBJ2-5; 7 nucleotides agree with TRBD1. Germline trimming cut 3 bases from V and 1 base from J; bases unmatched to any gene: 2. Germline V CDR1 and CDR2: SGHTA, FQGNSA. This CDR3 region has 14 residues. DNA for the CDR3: TGTGCCAGCAGCTTCGGGACAGTCCAAGAGACCCAGTACTTC. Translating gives CASSFGTVQETQYF.

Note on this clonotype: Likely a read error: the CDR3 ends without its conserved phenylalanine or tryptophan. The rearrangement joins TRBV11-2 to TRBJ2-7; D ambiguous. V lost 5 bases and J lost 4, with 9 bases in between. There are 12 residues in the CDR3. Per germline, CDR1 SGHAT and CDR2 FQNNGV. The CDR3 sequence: CASSIGWYEQYS. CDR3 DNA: TGTGCCAGCAGCATAGGTTGGTACGAGCAGTACTCC.

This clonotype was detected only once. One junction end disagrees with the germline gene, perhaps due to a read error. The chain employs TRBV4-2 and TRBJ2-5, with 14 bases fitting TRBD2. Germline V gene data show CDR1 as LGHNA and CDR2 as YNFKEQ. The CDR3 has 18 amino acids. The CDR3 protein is CASSLTTSGRAGSEAQYF. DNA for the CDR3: TGCGCCAGCAGCCTAACGACTAGCGGGAGGGCCGGCTCGGAGGCCCAGTACTTC.

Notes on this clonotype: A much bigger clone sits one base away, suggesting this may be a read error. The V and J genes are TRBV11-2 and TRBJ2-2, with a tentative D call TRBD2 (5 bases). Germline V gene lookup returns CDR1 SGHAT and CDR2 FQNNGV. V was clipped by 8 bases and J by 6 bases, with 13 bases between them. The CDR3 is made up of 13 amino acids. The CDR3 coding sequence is TGTGCCAGCGGCCGACCCGGGGCCGGGGAGCTGTTTTTT. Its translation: CASGRPGAGELFF.

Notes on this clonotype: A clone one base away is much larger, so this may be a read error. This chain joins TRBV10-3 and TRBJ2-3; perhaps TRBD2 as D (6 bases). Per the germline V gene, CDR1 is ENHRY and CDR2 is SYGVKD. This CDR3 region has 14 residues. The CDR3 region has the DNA TGTGCCAGCAGTGATGGGGGGTCGGGAGATACGCAGTATTTT. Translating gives CASSDGGSGDTQYF.

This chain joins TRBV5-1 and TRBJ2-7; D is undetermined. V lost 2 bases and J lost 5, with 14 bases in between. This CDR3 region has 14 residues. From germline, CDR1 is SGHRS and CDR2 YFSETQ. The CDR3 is CASSLTGPSDEQYF. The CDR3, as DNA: TGCGCCAGCAGCTTAACCGGGCCATCCGACGAGCAGTACTTC.

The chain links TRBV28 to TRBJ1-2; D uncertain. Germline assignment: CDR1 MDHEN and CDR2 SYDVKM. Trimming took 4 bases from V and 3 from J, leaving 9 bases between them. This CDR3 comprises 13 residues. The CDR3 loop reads CASSSRAYYGYTF. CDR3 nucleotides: TGTGCCAGCAGTTCACGGGCTTACTATGGCTACACCTTC.

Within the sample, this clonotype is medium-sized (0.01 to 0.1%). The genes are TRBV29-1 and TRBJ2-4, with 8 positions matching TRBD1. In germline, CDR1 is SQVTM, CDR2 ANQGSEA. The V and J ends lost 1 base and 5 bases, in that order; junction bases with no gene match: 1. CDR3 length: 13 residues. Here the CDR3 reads CSVEVDRENIQYF. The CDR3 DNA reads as TGCAGCGTTGAAGTGGACAGGGAAAACATTCAGTACTTC.

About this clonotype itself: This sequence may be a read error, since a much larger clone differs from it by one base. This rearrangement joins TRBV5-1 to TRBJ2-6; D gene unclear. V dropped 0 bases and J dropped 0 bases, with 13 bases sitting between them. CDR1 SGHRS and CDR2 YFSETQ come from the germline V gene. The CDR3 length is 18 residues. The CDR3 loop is CASSLGAGIISGANVLTF. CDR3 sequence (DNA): TGCGCCAGCAGCTTGGGGGCCGGTATAATCTCTGGGGCCAACGTCCTGACTTTC.

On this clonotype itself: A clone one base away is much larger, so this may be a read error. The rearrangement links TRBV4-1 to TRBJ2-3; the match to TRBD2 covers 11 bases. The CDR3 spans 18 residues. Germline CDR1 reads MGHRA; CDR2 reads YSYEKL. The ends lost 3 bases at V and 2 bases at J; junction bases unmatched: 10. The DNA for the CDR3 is TGCGCCAGCAGCCAGATCCACGGGACTAGCGGATCCACAGATACGCAGTATTTT. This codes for CASSQIHGTSGSTDTQYF.

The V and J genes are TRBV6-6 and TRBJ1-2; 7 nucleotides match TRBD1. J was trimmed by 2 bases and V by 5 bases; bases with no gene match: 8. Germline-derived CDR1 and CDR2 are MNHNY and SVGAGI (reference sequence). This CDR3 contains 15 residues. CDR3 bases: TGTGCCAGCAGTACCGTGACAGGGTTAAACTATGGCTACACCTTC. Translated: CASSTVTGLNYGYTF.